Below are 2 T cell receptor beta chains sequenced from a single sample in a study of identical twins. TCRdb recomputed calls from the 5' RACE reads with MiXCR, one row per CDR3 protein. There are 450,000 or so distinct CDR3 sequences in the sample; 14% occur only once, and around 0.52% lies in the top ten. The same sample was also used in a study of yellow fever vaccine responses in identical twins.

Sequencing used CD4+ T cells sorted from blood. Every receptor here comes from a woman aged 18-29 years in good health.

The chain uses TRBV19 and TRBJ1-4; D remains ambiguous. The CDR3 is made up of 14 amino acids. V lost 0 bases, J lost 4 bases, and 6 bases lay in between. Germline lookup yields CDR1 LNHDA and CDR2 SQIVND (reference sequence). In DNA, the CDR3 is TGTGCCAGTAGTATAGAGACGGATAATGAAAAACTGTTTTTT. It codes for CASSIETDNEKLFF.

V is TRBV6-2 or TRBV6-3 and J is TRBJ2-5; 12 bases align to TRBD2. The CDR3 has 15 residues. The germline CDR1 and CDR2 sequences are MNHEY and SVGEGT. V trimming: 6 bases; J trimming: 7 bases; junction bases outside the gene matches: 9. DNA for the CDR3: TGTGCCAGCAGCAGGACTAGCGGGGACGGATTGACCCAGTACTTC. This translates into CASSRTSGDGLTQYF.